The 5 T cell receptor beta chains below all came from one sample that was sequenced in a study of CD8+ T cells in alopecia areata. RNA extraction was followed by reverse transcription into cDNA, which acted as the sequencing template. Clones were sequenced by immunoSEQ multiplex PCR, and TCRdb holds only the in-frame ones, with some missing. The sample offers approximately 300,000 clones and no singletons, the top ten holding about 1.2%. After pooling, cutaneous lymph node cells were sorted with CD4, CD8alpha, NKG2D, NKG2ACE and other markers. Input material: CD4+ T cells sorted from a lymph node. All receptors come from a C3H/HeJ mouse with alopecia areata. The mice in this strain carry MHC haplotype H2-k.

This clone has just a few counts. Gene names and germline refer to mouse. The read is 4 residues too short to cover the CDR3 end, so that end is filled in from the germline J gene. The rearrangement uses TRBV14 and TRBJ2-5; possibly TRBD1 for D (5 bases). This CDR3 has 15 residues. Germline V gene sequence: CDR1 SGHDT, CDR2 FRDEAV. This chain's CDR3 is CASSFYGREWDTQYF. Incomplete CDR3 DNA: TGTGCCAGCAGTTTCTACGGCAGGGAGTGGGAC.

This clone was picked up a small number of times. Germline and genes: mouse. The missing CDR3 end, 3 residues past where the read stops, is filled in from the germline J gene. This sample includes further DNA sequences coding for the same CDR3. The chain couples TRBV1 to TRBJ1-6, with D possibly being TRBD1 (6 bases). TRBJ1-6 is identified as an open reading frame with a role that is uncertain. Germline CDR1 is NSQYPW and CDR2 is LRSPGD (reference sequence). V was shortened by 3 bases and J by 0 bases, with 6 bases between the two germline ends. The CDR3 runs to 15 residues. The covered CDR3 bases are TGCACCTGCAGTGCGACAGGTTCCTATAATTCGCCC. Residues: CTCSATGSYNSP. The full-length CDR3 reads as CTCSATGSYNSPLYF.

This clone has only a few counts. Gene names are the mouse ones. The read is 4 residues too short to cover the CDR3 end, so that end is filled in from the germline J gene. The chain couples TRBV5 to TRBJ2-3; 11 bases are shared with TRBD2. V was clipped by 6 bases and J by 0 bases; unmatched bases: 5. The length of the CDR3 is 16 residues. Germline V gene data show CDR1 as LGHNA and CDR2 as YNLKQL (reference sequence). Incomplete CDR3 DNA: TGTGCCAGCAGGCCTCGGACTGGGGGGAGTGCAGAA. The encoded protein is CASRPRTGGSAE. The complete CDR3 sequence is CASRPRTGGSAETLYF.

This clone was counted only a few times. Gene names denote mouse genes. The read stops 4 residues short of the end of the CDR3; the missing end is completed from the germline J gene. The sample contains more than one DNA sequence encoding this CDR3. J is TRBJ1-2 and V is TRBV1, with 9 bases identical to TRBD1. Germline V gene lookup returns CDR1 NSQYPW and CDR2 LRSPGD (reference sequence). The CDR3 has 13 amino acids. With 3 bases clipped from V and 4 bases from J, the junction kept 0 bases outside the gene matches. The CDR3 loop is CTCSAGQGSDYTF. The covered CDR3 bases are TGCACCTGCAGTGCGGGACAGGGCTCC.

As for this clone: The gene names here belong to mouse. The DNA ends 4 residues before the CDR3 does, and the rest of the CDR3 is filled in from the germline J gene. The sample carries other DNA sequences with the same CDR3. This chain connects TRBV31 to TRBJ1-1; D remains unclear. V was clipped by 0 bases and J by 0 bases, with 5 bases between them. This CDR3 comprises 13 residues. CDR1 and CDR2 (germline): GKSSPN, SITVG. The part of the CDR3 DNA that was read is TGTGCCTGGAGTCTAGCACAGAACACA. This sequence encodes CAWSLAQNT. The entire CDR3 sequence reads CAWSLAQNTEVFF. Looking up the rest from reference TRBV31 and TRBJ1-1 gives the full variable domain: AQTIHQWPVAEIKAVGSPLSLGCTIKGKSSPNLYWYWQATGGTLQQLFYSITVGQVESVVQLNLSASRPKDDQFILSTEKLLLSHSGFYLCAWSLAQNTEVFFGKGTRLTVV.